The clone carrying this T cell receptor (beta chain) was detected a few times. The assay was immunoSEQ multiplex PCR, and TCRdb's table has in-frame clones only and misses some. The sample contains about 330,000 clones, around 80% of which appear only once. Trimming shortened V by 5 bases and J by 5 bases, and 12 bases separated the two germline ends. CDR1 and CDR2 (germline): MNHEY, SVGAGI. The CDR3 is 13 amino acids. This sample was included in a study of blood T cell repertoires in COVID-19. Study information: In each case, the material was cDNA or gDNA derived from T cells, B-cell-depleted T cells, or PBMCs.

This receptor was obtained from a woman aged 45-65 years with acute or convalescent COVID-19. The material sequenced was peripheral blood. The chain recombines TRBV6-5 with TRBJ1-2; a possible D gene is TRBD1 (5 bases). The chain's CDR3 is CASSMGRAYGYTF. In nucleotides, the CDR3 is TGTGCCAGCAGTATGGGCAGGGCATATGGCTACACCTTC.